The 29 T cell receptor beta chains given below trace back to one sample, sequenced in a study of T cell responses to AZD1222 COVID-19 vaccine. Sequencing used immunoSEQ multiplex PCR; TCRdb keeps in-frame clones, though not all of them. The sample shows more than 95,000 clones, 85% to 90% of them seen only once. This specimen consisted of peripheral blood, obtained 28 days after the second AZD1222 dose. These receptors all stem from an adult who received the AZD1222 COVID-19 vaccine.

The CDR3 is CAWTRGGISNQPQHF. The CDR3 region has the DNA TGTGCCTGGACCCGCGGTGGGATTAGCAATCAGCCCCAGCATTTT. The rearrangement joins TRBV30 to TRBJ1-5, with unresolved D. Trimming removed 4 bases at V and 0 bases at J, with 13 bases between. The CDR3 is made up of 15 amino acids. From germline, CDR1 is GTSNPN and CDR2 SVGIG (reference sequence).

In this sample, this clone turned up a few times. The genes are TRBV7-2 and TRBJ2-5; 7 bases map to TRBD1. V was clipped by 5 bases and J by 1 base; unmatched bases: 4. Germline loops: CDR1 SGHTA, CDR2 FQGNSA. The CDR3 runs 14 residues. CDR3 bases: TGTGCCAGCAGCAGAGGGACAGCCCAAGAGACCCAGTACTTC. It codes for CASSRGTAQETQYF.

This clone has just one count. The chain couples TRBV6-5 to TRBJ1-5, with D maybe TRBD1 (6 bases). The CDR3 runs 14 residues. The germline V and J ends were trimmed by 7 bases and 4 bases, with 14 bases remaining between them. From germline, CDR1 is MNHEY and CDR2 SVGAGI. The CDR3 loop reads CASTRGGGNQPQHF. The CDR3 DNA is TGTGCCAGCACGAGGGGGGGAGGGAATCAGCCCCAGCATTTT.

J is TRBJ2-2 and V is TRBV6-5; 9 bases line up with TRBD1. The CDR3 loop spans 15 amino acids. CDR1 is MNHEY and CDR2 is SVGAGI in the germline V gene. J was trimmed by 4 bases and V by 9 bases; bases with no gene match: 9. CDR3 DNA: TGTGCCAGGGGAGGGGGACAGGGTATCACCGGGGAGCTGTTTTTT. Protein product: CARGGGQGITGELFF.

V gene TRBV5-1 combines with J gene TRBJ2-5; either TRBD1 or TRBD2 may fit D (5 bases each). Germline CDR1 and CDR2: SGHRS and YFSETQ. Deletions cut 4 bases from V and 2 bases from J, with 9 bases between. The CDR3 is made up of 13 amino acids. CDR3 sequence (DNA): TGCGCCAGCAGCCGGTGGGGGCAAGAGACCCAGTACTTC. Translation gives CASSRWGQETQYF. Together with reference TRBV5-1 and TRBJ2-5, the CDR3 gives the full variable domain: KAGVTQTPRYLIKTRGQQVTLSCSPISGHRSVSWYQQTPGQGLQFLFEYFSETQRNKGNFPGRFSGRQFSNSRSEMNVSTLELGDSALYLCASSRWGQETQYFGPGTRLLVL.

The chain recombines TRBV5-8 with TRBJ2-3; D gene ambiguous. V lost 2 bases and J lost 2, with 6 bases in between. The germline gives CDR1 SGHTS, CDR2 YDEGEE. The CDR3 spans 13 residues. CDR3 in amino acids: CASSFYITDTQYF. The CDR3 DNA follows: TGTGCCAGCAGCTTTTATATCACAGATACGCAGTATTTT.

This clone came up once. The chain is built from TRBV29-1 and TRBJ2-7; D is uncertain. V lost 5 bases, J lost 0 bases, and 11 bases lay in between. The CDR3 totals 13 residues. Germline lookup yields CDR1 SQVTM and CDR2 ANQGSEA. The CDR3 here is CSVSGPLSYEQYF. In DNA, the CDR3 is TGCAGCGTTTCCGGCCCCCTCTCCTACGAGCAGTACTTC.

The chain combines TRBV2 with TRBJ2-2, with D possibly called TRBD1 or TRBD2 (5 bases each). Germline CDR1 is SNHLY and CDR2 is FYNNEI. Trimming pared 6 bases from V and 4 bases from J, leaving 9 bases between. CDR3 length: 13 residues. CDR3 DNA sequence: TGTGCCAGCAGGAAGGGGAGCACCGGGGAGCTGTTTTTT. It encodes CASRKGSTGELFF.

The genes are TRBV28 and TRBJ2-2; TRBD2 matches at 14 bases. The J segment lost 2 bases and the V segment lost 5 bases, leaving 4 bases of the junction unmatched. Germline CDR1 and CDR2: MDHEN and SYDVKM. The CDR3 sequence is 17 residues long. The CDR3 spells CASSIGTSGRNTGELFF. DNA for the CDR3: TGTGCCAGCAGTATCGGGACTAGCGGGAGAAACACCGGGGAGCTGTTTTTT.

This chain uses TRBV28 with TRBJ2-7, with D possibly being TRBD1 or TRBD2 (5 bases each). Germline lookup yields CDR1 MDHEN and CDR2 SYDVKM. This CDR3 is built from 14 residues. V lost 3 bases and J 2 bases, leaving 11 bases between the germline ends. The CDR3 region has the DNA TGTGCCAGCAGTTTTCGGCAGGGACCCTACGAGCAGTACTTC. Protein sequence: CASSFRQGPYEQYF.

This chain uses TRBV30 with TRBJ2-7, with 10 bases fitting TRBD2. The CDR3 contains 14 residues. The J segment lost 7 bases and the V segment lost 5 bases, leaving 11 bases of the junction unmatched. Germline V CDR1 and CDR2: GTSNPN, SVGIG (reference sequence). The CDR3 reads CAWGAIAGGGEQYF. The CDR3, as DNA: TGTGCCTGGGGTGCTATAGCGGGAGGTGGAGAGCAGTACTTC.

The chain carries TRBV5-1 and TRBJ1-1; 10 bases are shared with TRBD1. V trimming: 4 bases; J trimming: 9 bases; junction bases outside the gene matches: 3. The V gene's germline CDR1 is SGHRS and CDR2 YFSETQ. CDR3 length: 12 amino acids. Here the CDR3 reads CASSVDRGQAFF. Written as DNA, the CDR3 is TGCGCCAGCAGCGTTGACAGGGGGCAAGCTTTCTTT.

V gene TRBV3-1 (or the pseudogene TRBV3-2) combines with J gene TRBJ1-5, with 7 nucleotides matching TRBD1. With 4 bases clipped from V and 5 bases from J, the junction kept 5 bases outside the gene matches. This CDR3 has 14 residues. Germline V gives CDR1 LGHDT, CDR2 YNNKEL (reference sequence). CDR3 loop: CASSPTGLDQPQHF. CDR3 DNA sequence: TGTGCCAGCAGCCCGACAGGGTTGGATCAGCCCCAGCATTTT.

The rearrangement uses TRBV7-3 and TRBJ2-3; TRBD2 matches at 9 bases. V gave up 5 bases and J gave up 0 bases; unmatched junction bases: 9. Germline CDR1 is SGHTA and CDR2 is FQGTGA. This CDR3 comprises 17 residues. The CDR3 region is CASSRGLAYTSTDTQYF. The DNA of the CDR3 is TGTGCCAGCAGCCGGGGACTAGCTTACACTAGCACAGATACGCAGTATTTT.

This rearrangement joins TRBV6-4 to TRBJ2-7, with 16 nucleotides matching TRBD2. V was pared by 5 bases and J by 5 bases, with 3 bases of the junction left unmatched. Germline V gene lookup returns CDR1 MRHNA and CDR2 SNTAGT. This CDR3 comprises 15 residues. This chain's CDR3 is CASSPGLAGGDEQYF. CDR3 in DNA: TGTGCCAGCAGTCCGGGACTAGCGGGAGGGGACGAGCAGTACTTC.

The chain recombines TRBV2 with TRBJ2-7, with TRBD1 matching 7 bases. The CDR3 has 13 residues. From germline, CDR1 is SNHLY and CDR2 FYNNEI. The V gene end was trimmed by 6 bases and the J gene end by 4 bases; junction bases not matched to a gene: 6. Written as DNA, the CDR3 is TGTGCCAGCAGGGTTCTGGACAGGTACGAGCAGTACTTC. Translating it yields CASRVLDRYEQYF.

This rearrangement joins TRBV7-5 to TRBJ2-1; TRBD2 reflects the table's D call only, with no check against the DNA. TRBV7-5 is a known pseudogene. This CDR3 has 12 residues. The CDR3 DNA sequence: TGTGCCAGAGCCTTAGGACTCGGTGAGCAGTTCTTC. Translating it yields CARALGLGEQFF.

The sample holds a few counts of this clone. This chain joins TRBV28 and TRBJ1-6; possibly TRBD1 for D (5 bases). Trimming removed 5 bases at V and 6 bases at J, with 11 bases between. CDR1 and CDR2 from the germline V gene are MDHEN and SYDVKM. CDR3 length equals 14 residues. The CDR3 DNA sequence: TGTGCCAGCAGTCTGACAGTCCTTAATTCACCCCTCCACTTT. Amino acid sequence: CASSLTVLNSPLHF. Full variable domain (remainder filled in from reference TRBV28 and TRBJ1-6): DVKVTQSSRYLVKRTGEKVFLECVQDMDHENMFWYRQDPGLGLRLIYFSYDVKMKEKGDIPEGYSVSREKKERFSLILESASTNQTSMYLCASSLTVLNSPLHFGNGTRLTVT.

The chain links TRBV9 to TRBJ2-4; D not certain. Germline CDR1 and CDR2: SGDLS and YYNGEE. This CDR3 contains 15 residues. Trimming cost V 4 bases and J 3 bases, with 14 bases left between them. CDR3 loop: CASSPDPSGKNIQYF. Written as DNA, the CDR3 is TGTGCCAGCAGCCCGGACCCTTCAGGCAAAAACATTCAGTACTTC. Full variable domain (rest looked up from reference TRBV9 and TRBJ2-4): DSGVTQTPKHLITATGQRVTLRCSPRSGDLSVYWYQQSLDQGLQFLIQYYNGEERAKGNILERFSAQQFPDLHSELNLSSLELGDSALYFCASSPDPSGKNIQYFGAGTRLSVL.

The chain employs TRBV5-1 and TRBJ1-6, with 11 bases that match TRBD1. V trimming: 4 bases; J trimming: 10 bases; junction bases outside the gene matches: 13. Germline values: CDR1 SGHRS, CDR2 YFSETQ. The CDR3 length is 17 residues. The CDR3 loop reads CASSGGPGQGVESPLHF. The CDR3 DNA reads TGCGCCAGCAGCGGTGGACCGGGACAGGGGGTGGAATCACCCCTCCACTTT.

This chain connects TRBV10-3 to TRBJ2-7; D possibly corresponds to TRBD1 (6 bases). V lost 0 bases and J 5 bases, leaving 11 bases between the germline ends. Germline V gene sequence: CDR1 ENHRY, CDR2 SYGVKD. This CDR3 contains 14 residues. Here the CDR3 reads CAISESRGSNEQYF. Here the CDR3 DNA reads TGTGCCATCAGTGAGTCCAGGGGATCAAACGAGCAGTACTTC.

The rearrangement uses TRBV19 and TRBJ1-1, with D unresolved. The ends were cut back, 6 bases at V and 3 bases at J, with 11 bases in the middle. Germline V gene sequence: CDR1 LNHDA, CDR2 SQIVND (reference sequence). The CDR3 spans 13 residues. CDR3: CASSITRDTEAFF. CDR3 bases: TGTGCCAGTAGCATAACGCGGGACACTGAAGCTTTCTTT.

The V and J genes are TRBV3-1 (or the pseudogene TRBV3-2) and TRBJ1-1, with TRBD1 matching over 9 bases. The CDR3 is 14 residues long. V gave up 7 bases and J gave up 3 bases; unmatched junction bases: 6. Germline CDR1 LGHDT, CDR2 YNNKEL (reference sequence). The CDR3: CASTDRGGYTEAFF. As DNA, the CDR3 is TGTGCCAGCACCGACAGGGGGGGTTACACTGAAGCTTTCTTT.

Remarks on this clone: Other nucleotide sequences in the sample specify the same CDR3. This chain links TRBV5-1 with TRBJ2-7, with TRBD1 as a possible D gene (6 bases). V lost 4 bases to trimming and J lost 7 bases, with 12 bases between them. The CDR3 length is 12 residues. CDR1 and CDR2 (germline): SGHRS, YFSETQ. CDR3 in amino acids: CASSLDRGEQYF. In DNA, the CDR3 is TGCGCCAGCAGCCTGGACAGAGGGGAGCAGTACTTC.

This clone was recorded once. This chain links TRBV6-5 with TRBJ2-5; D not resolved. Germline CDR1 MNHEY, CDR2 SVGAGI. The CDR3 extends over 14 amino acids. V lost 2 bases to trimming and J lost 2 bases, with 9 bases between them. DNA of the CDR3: TGTGCCAGCAGTTACACGGTCACGCAAGAGACCCAGTACTTC. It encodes CASSYTVTQETQYF.

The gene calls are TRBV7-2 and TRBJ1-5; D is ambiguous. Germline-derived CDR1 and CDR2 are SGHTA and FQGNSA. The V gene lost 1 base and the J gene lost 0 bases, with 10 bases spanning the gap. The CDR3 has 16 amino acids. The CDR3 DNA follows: TGTGCCAGCAGCTTAGGTGGGGTAGATAGCAATCAGCCCCAGCATTTT. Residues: CASSLGGVDSNQPQHF. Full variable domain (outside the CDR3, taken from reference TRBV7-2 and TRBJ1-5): GAGVSQSPSNKVTEKGKDVELRCDPISGHTALYWYRQSLGQGLEFLIYFQGNSAPDKSGLPSDRFSAERTGGSVSTLTIQRTQQEDSAVYLCASSLGGVDSNQPQHFGDGTRLSIL.

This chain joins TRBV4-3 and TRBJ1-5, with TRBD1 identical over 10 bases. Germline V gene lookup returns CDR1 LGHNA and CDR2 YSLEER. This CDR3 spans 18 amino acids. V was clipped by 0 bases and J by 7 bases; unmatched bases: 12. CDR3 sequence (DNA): TGCGCCAGCAGCCAAGAACTCGGGACAGGGGTCCCCGGGCAGCCCCAGCATTTT. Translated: CASSQELGTGVPGQPQHF.

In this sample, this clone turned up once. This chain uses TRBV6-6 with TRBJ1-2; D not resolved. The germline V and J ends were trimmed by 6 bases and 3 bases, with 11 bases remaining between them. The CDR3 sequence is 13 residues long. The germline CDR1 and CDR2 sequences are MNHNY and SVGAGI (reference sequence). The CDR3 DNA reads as TGTGCCAGCAGCTCTGTCCGGTACTATGGCTACACCTTC. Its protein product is CASSSVRYYGYTF.

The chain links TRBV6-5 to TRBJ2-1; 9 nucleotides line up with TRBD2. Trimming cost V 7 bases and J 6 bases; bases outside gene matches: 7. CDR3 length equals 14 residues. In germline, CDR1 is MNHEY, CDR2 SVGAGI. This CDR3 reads CASIKTSGANEQFF. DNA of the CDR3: TGTGCCAGCATCAAGACTAGCGGAGCCAATGAGCAGTTCTTC.